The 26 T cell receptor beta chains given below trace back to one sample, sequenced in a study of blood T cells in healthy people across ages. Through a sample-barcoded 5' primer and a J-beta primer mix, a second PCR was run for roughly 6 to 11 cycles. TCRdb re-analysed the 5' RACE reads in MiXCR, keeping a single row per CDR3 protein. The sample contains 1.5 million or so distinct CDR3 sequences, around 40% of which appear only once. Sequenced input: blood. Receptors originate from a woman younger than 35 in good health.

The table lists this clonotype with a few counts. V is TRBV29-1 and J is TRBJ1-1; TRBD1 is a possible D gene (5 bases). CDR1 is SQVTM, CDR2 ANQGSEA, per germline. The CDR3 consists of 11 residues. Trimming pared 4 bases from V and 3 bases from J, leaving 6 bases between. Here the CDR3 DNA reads TGCAGCGTTGCAGGGTACACTGAAGCTTTCTTT. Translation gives CSVAGYTEAFF.

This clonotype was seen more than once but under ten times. CDR3 residues: CASSLPTAGTGGYRYF. The CDR3, as DNA: TGTGCCAGCAGTTTACCAACCGCCGGGACAGGGGGATATCGGTACTTC. The J gene is TRBJ2-4, the V gene TRBV28, with 11 bases lining up with TRBD1. Germline V gene lookup returns CDR1 MDHEN and CDR2 SYDVKM. The V and J ends lost 2 bases and 15 bases, in that order; junction bases with no gene match: 15. CDR3 size: 16 residues.

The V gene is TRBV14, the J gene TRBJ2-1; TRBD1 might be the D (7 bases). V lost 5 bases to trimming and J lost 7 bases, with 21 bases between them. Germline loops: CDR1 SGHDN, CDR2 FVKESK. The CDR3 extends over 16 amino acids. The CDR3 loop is CASSALQGGIMNEQFF. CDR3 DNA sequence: TGTGCCAGCAGCGCCCTTCAGGGGGGAATCATGAATGAGCAGTTCTTC.

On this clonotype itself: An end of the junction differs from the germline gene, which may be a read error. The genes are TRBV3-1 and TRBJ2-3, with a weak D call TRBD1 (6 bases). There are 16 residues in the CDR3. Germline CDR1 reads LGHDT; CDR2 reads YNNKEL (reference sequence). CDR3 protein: CASSQDLGGRGDMQYF. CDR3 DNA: TGTGCCAGCAGCCAAGATTTAGGGGGTAGGGGCGATATGCAGTATTTT.

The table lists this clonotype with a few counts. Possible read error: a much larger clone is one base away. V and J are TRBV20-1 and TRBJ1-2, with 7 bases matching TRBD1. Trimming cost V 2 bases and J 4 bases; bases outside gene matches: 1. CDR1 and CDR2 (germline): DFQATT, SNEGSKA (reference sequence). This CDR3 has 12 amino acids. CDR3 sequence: CSARKGAYGYTF. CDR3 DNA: TGCAGTGCTAGAAAGGGGGCCTATGGCTACACCTTC.

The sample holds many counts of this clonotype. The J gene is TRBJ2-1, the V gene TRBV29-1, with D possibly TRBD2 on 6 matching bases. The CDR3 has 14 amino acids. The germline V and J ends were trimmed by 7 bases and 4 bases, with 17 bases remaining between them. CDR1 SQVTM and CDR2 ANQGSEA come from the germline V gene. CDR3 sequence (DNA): TGCAGCGGTTCGGCGGGATCCCTTTACAATGAGCAGTTCTTC. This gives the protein CSGSAGSLYNEQFF.

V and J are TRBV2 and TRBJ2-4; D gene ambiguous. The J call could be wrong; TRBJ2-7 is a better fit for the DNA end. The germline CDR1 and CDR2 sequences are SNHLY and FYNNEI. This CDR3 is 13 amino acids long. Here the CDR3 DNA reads TGTGCCAGCAATCAGGACGGGTCCTACGAGCAGTACTTC. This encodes CASNQDGSYEQYF.

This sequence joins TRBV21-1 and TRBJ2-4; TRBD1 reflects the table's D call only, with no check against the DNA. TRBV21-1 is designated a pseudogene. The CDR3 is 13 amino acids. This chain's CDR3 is CASREVAGNIQYF. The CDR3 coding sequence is TGTGCCAGCAGGGAAGTTGCCGGGAACATTCAGTACTTC.

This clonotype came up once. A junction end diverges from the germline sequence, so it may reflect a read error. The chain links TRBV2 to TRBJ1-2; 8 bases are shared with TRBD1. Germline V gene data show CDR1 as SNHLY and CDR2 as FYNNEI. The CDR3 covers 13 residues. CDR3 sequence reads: CAGSKTGVNGYTF. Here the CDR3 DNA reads TGTGCCGGCAGCAAGACAGGGGTTAATGGCTACACCTTC.

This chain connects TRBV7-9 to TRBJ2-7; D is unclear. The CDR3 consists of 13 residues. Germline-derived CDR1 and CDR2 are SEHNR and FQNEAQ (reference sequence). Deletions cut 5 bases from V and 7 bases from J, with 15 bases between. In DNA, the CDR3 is TGTGCCAGCAGCCCCTTTACGGCGGTGGAGCAGTACTTC. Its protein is CASSPFTAVEQYF.

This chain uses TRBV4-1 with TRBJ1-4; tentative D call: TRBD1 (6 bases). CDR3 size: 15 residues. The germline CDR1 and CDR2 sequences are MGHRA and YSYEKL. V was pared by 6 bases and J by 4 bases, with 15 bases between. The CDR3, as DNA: TGCGCCAGCAGTCCGTGGGGGGCAGGTAATGAAAAACTGTTTTTT. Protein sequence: CASSPWGAGNEKLFF.

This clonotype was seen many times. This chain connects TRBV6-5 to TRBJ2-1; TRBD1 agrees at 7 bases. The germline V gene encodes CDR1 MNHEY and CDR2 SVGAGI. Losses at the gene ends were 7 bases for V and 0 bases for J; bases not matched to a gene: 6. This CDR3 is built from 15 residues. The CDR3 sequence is CASTLDRSSYNEQFF. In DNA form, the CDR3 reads TGTGCCAGCACTCTGGACAGGAGCTCCTACAATGAGCAGTTCTTC.

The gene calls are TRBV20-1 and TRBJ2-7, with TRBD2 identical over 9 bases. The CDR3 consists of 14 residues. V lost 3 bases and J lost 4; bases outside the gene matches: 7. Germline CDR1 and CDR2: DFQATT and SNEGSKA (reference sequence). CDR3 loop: CSARVRTSAYEQYF. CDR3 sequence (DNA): TGCAGTGCTAGGGTAAGGACTAGCGCGTACGAGCAGTACTTC.

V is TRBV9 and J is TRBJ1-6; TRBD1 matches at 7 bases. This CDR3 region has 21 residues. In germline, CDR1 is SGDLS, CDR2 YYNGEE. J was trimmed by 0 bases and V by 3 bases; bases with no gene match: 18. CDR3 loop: CASSEEGAPGGRSSYNSPLHF. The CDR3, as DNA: TGTGCCAGCAGCGAGGAGGGGGCACCGGGGGGAAGGAGCTCCTATAATTCACCCCTCCACTTT.

In nucleotides, the CDR3 is TGTGCCAGCAGTCACAGGGGGTCCGATGAAAAACTGTTTTTT. Translated: CASSHRGSDEKLFF. The chain carries TRBV6-1 and TRBJ1-4, with 8 bases that match TRBD1. V shed 5 bases, J shed 6 bases, and the junction held 5 bases outside the gene matches. Germline-derived CDR1 and CDR2 are MNHNS and SASEGT. The CDR3 contains 14 residues.

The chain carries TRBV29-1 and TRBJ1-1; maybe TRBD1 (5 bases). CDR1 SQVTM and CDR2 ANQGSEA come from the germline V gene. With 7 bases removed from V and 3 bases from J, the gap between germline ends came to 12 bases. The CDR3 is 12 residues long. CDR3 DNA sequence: TGCAGCGCTCTACGGGGGGACACTGAAGCTTTCTTT. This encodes CSALRGDTEAFF. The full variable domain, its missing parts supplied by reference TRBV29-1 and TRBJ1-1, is SAVISQKPSRDICQRGTSLTIQCQVDSQVTMMFWYRQQPGQSLTLIATANQGSEATYESGFVIDKFPISRPNLTFSTLTVSNMSPEDSSIYLCSALRGDTEAFFGQGTRLTVV.

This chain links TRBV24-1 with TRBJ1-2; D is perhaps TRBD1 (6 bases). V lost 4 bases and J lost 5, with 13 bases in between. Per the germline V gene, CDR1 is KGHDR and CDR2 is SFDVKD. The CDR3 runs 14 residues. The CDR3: CATSDRTAVYGYTF. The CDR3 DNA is TGTGCCACCAGTGACCGGACAGCGGTTTATGGCTACACCTTC.

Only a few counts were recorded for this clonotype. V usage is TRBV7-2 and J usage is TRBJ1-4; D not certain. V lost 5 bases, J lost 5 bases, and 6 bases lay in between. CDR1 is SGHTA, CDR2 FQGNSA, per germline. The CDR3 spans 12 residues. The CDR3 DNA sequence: TGTGCCAGCAGCCCTCAAAATGAAAAACTGTTTTTT. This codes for CASSPQNEKLFF.

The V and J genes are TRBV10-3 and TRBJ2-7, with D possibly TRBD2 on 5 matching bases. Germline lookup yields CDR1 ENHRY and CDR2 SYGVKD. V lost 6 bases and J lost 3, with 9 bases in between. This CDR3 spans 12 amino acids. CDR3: CAISAEVYEQYF. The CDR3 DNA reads TGTGCCATCAGCGCGGAGGTCTACGAGCAGTACTTC.

The CDR3 protein is CASSLGTDPRRGNEQYF. DNA for the CDR3: TGTGCCAGCAGCTTGGGAACGGACCCAAGGCGCGGCAATGAGCAGTACTTC. The chain couples TRBV13 to TRBJ2-7, with D hard to call. The CDR3 has 17 amino acids. The V gene lost 3 bases and the J gene lost 7 bases, with 25 bases spanning the gap. CDR1 is PRHDT, CDR2 FYEKMQ, per germline (reference sequence).

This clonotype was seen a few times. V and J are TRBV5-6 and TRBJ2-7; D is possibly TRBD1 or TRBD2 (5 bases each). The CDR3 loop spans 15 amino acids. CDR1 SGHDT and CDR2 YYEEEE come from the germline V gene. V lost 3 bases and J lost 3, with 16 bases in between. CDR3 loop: CASSSRDGGDYEQYF. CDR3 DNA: TGTGCCAGCAGCTCCCGGGACGGTGGGGACTACGAGCAGTACTTC.

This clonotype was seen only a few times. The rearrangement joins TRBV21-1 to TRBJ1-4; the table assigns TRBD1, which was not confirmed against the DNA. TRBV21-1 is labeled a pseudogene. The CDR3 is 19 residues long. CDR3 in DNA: TGTGCCAGCAGCGCCCACAGGGTCTGGGAAATCGGAACTAATGAAAAACTGTTTTTT. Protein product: CASSAHRVWEIGTNEKLFF.

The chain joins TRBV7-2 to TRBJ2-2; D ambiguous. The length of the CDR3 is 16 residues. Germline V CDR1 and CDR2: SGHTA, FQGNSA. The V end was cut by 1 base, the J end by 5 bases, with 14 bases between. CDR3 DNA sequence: TGTGCCAGCAGCTTAGTTATGACGAGTTTTACCGGGGAGCTGTTTTTT. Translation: CASSLVMTSFTGELFF.

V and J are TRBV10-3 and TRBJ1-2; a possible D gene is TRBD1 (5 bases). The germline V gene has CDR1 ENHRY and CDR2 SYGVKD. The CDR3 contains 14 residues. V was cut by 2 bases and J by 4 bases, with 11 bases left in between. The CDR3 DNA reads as TGTGCCATCAGTGAGCTCGGGGCCAGCTATGGCTACACCTTC. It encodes CAISELGASYGYTF.

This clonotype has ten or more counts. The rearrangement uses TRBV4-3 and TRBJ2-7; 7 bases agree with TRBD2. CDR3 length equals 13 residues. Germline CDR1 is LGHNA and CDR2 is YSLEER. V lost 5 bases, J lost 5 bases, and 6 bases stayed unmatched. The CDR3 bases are TGCGCCAGCAGCTCGAGCGGGACCAACGAGCAGTACTTC. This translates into CASSSSGTNEQYF.

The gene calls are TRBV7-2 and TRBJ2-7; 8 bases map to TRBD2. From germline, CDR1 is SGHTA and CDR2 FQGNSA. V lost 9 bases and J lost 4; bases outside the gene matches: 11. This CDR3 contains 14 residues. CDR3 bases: TGTGCCAGTAGCGTTAGCGGGATTACATACGAGCAGTACTTC. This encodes CASSVSGITYEQYF. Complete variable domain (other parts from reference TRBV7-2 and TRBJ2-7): GAGVSQSPSNKVTEKGKDVELRCDPISGHTALYWYRQSLGQGLEFLIYFQGNSAPDKSGLPSDRFSAERTGGSVSTLTIQRTQQEDSAVYLCASSVSGITYEQYFGPGTRLTVT.